The following is a T cell receptor beta chain sequence with its context. The antigen is not known. A single record per CDR3 protein comes from TCRdb applying MiXCR to the 5' RACE reads. The data contain 1.5 million or so distinct CDR3 sequences, roughly 35% of them singletons. The CDR3 covers 16 residues. Germline V CDR1 and CDR2: DFQATT, SNEGSKA (reference sequence). Trimming pared 2 bases from V and 2 bases from J, leaving 16 bases between. The data originate from a study of identical twins. Study-level results: Insertions ran lower in abundant cord blood beta clonotypes, though not in memory repertoires.

This chain joins TRBV20-1 and TRBJ1-5, with D possibly being TRBD1 (5 bases). Source material: cord blood. The clonotype was recovered from a newborn girl in good health. CDR3 region: CSARSGGSGGNQPQHF. CDR3 nucleotide sequence: TGCAGTGCTAGATCGGGGGGATCGGGTGGCAATCAGCCCCAGCATTTT.